A selection of T cell receptor beta chains follows, all from one sample in a study of shared clonotypes between healthy human individuals. The protocol was immunoSEQ multiplex PCR, while the TCRdb copy is restricted to in-frame clones and leaves out a portion. Of about 2.4 million clones in the sample, around 94% were seen once. Sample: naive CD4+ T cells sorted from blood. These receptors all stem from a young man in good health. Each CDR3 is given with its conserved first and last residue. D genes are given only for firm matches. Clone size is not always given. Where it is, it says once, few, many or a class for expanded clones.

v_call	j_call	clone_size	d_call	cdr3_aa	cdr3_nt
TRBV7-8	TRBJ2-3	NA	TRBD2	CASSFTAREATDTQYF	TGTGCCAGCAGCTTTACAGCCCGGGAGGCCACAGATACGCAGTATTTT
TRBV5-4	TRBJ1-1	NA	NA	CASSLFGGPGPKHTEAFF	TGTGCCAGCAGCTTGTTTGGCGGTCCGGGGCCAAAACACACTGAAGCTTTCTTT
TRBV11-2	TRBJ1-1	NA	NA	CASSSQRGADTEAFF	TGTGCCAGCAGCTCTCAGCGGGGGGCAGACACTGAAGCTTTCTTT
TRBV7-2	TRBJ2-7	NA	TRBD2	CASSLRCQGGRGDEQYF	TGTGCCAGCAGCTTAAGGTGTCAGGGCGGGAGGGGAGACGAGCAGTACTTC
TRBV19	TRBJ1-2	NA	NA	CASSIDKGYGYTF	TGTGCCAGTAGTATAGATAAGGGTTACGGCTACACCTTC
TRBV30	TRBJ2-7	NA	NA	CAWSDGSYEQYF	TGTGCCTGGAGTGACGGGTCCTACGAGCAGTACTTC
TRBV6-5	TRBJ2-7	NA	NA	CASHVRGRREQYF	TGTGCCAGCCACGTCAGGGGGAGGCGCGAGCAGTACTTC
TRBV21-1	TRBJ1-6	NA	NA	CASSGHLSYNSPLHF	TGTGCCAGCTCGGGACACTTATCCTATAATTCACCCCTCCACTTT
TRBV4-3	TRBJ2-1	NA	NA	CASSRQSSYNEQFF	TGCGCCAGCAGCAGACAGTCGTCCTACAATGAGCAGTTCTTC
TRBV6-1	TRBJ2-2	few	NA	CASSERGNTGELFF	TGTGCCAGCAGTGAACGGGGAAACACCGGGGAGCTGTTTTTT
TRBV7-6	TRBJ2-2	NA	NA	CASSETGELFF	TGTGCCAGCAGCGAAACCGGGGAGCTGTTTTTT
TRBV28	TRBJ2-7	NA	NA	CASTAPAGPYEQYF	TGTGCCAGCACTGCCCCGGCAGGGCCCTACGAGCAGTACTTC
TRBV7-9	TRBJ2-7	NA	TRBD1	CASSLQGAEYEQYF	TGTGCCAGCAGTCTACAGGGGGCAGAATACGAGCAGTACTTC
TRBV30	TRBJ1-2	NA	TRBD1	CACVEDAKQGSYGYTF	TGTGCCTGCGTGGAGGATGCCAAACAGGGGTCCTATGGCTACACCTTC
TRBV11-2	TRBJ1-2	NA	NA	CASSLVQPNYGYTF	TGTGCCAGCAGCTTAGTACAGCCTAACTATGGCTACACCTTC